This passage covers 30 T cell receptor beta chains from one sample sequenced in a study of blood T cell repertoires in COVID-19. Profiling relied on immunoSEQ multiplex PCR, and the TCRdb table lists in-frame clones only, not all of them. The repertoire has about 240,000 clones, 87% of them found once; the top ten carry approximately 7.6%. The sequenced sample consisted of peripheral blood. The origin of the receptors is a man between 60 and 75 years old who had recovered from COVID-19.

The chain has TRBV6-6 and TRBJ2-3, with D perhaps matching TRBD2 (7 bases). V was trimmed by 8 bases and J by 10 bases, leaving 16 bases between them. CDR3 size: 12 residues. The V gene's germline CDR1 is MNHNY and CDR2 SVGAGI (reference sequence). CDR3 in DNA: TGTGCCAGCTTTGAGGGGGGGCTCTCGCAGTATTTT. It translates to CASFEGGLSQYF.

The DNA of the CDR3 is TGCGCCAGCAGCACAGGACAGGGACCGAACACTGAAGCTTTCTTT. This encodes CASSTGQGPNTEAFF. The V gene is TRBV5-1, the J gene TRBJ1-1, with 8 bases identical to TRBD1. V dropped 4 bases and J dropped 1; count of bases not matched to a gene: 6. This CDR3 region has 15 residues. Per the germline V gene, CDR1 is SGHRS and CDR2 is YFSETQ.

About this clone: The same CDR3 arises from other DNA sequences in this sample as well. V usage is TRBV5-6 and J usage is TRBJ2-6, with D unclear. The CDR3 loop spans 14 amino acids. CDR1 is SGHDT and CDR2 is YYEEEE in the germline V gene. Trimming removed 3 bases at V and 2 bases at J, with 6 bases between. CDR3: CASSSSAGANVLTF. The DNA for the CDR3 is TGTGCCAGCAGCTCCTCCGCTGGGGCCAACGTCCTGACTTTC.

The J gene is TRBJ2-2, the V gene TRBV5-1, with 9 nucleotides matching TRBD2. CDR3 length: 16 amino acids. Germline trimming cut 4 bases from V and 1 base from J; bases unmatched to any gene: 5. Germline values: CDR1 SGHRS, CDR2 YFSETQ. CDR3 loop: CASSVTSGKNTGELFF. The CDR3 DNA follows: TGCGCCAGCAGCGTGACTAGCGGAAAGAACACCGGGGAGCTGTTTTTT. The variable domain in full, completed from reference TRBV5-1 and TRBJ2-2, reads KAGVTQTPRYLIKTRGQQVTLSCSPISGHRSVSWYQQTPGQGLQFLFEYFSETQRNKGNFPGRFSGRQFSNSRSEMNVSTLELGDSALYLCASSVTSGKNTGELFFGEGSRLTVL.

The chain recombines TRBV6-5 with TRBJ2-7; a weak D match, TRBD2 (5 bases). There are 13 residues in the CDR3. Germline CDR1 MNHEY, CDR2 SVGAGI. Trimming took off 7 bases at V and 7 bases at J, with 17 bases between the two ends. CDR3 bases: TGTGCCAGCAAAGAGAGGGTCTGGGATGAGCAGTACTTC. Translating gives CASKERVWDEQYF.

This clone appeared many times. The chain couples TRBV6-5 to TRBJ1-6; 8 positions agree with TRBD1. J was trimmed by 3 bases and V by 9 bases; bases with no gene match: 7. The CDR3 consists of 15 residues. Germline CDR1 MNHEY, CDR2 SVGAGI. CDR3 bases: TGTGCCAGTACGACAGGGGTCCTCTATAATTCACCCCTCCACTTT. Its translation is CASTTGVLYNSPLHF.

Notes on this clone: One junction end does not reproduce the germline sequence, and a read error may be involved. The chain joins TRBV6-1 to TRBJ2-1; D remains ambiguous. Germline CDR1 MNHNS, CDR2 SASEGT. This CDR3 contains 11 residues. The chain's CDR3 is CASGEQNEQFF. DNA of the CDR3: TGTGCCAGCGGTGAACAGAATGAGCAGTTCTTC.

The chain is built from TRBV9 and TRBJ2-2, with D tentatively TRBD1 (6 bases). Trimming shortened V by 0 bases and J by 6 bases, and 15 bases separated the two germline ends. The germline V gene encodes CDR1 SGDLS and CDR2 YYNGEE. The CDR3 extends over 16 amino acids. The CDR3 protein is CASSVAAAGGAGELFF. Written as DNA, the CDR3 is TGTGCCAGCAGCGTAGCCGCGGCTGGGGGCGCCGGGGAGCTGTTTTTT.

This chain connects TRBV5-1 to TRBJ1-6; 11 nucleotides align to TRBD1. Germline V gene lookup returns CDR1 SGHRS and CDR2 YFSETQ. CDR3 length equals 15 residues. Losses at the gene ends were 2 bases for V and 8 bases for J; bases not matched to a gene: 3. The CDR3 reads CASSFRTGGDSPLHF. The CDR3 bases are TGCGCCAGCAGCTTCCGGACAGGGGGCGATTCACCCCTCCACTTT.

This chain joins TRBV3-1 (or the pseudogene TRBV3-2) and TRBJ2-7; TRBD2 aligns across 11 bases. The V gene's germline CDR1 is LGHDT and CDR2 YNNKEL (reference sequence). This CDR3 has 16 residues. V lost 1 base and J lost 9; bases outside the gene matches: 11. The DNA of the CDR3 is TGTGCCAGCAGCCAAGCATACGCCACTAGCGGGGGAGGGCAGTACTTC. Translating it yields CASSQAYATSGGGQYF.

This clone has only a few counts. V gene TRBV5-6 combines with J gene TRBJ1-1; D may be TRBD1 (5 bases). Trimming cost V 1 base and J 1 base, with 11 bases left between them. CDR3 size: 15 residues. Germline V gene sequence: CDR1 SGHDT, CDR2 YYEEEE. The CDR3 region is CASSLRSTGNTEAFF. CDR3 bases: TGTGCCAGCAGCTTGCGGTCAACAGGGAACACTGAAGCTTTCTTT.

The genes are TRBV7-8 and TRBJ2-5; TRBD1 matches at 10 bases. Losses at the gene ends were 1 base for V and 4 bases for J; bases not matched to a gene: 15. The length of the CDR3 is 19 residues. Per the germline V gene, CDR1 is SGHVS and CDR2 is FQNEAQ. DNA of the CDR3: TGTGCCAGCAGCTTAGGAGTCCCGGGACAGGGGCGCACAAGAGAGACCCAGTACTTC. Residues: CASSLGVPGQGRTRETQYF. The full variable domain, with the rest looked up from reference TRBV7-8 and TRBJ2-5, is GAGVSQSPRYKVAKRGQDVALRCDPISGHVSLFWYQQALGQGPEFLTYFQNEAQLDKSGLPSDRFFAERPEGSVSTLKIQRTQQEDSAVYLCASSLGVPGQGRTRETQYFGPGTRLLVL.

V usage is TRBV2 and J usage is TRBJ1-5; 7 bases align to TRBD1. Germline loops: CDR1 SNHLY, CDR2 FYNNEI. Unmatched junction bases numbered 9, after V lost 6 bases and J lost 7 bases. The CDR3 covers 14 residues. The CDR3 coding sequence is TGTGCCAGCAGAGGACAGGTAGGCGGACAGCCCCAGCATTTT. The encoded protein is CASRGQVGGQPQHF.

The V and J genes are TRBV5-5 and TRBJ1-2; 10 bases map to TRBD1. With V trimmed by 0 bases and J by 4 bases, 6 bases remained unmatched. CDR1 and CDR2 (germline): SGHKS, YYEKEE (reference sequence). The CDR3 is made up of 16 amino acids. The chain's CDR3 is CASSLVPGQGIYGYTF. The CDR3 DNA reads as TGTGCCAGCAGCTTGGTTCCGGGACAGGGGATCTATGGCTACACCTTC.

V gene TRBV5-5 combines with J gene TRBJ2-7, with D unresolved. The CDR3 consists of 14 residues. With 0 bases removed from V and 3 bases from J, the gap between germline ends came to 10 bases. The germline V gene has CDR1 SGHKS and CDR2 YYEKEE (reference sequence). The CDR3 spells CASSLDQSIYEQYV. The CDR3 region has the DNA TGTGCCAGCAGCTTGGACCAGTCGATCTACGAGCAGTACGTC.

This chain links TRBV7-9 with TRBJ1-1; no firm D call. Trimming removed 1 base at V and 1 base at J, with 10 bases between. Germline CDR1 reads SEHNR; CDR2 reads FQNEAQ (reference sequence). The CDR3 sequence is 15 residues long. CDR3 nucleotides: TGTGCCAGCAGCTTAGTCAGGTCCGGGAACACTGAAGCTTTCTTT. Translated, it gives CASSLVRSGNTEAFF.

This sequence joins TRBV7-7 and TRBJ1-4; perhaps TRBD1 as D (5 bases). The CDR3 is 15 amino acids. CDR1 is SSHAT and CDR2 is FNYEAQ in the germline V gene (reference sequence). V was trimmed by 5 bases and J by 3 bases, leaving 13 bases between them. CDR3 sequence (DNA): TGTGCCAGCAGCCCCTGGGGGGGAGCTAATGAAAAACTGTTTTTT. Its protein is CASSPWGGANEKLFF. The whole variable domain, filled in from reference TRBV7-7 and TRBJ1-4, reads GAGVSQSPRYKVTKRGQDVTLRCDPISSHATLYWYQQALGQGPEFLTYFNYEAQPDKSGLPSDRFSAERPEGSISTLTIQRTEQRDSAMYRCASSPWGGANEKLFFGSGTQLSVL.

The rearrangement joins TRBV27 to TRBJ1-2; 10 bases agree with TRBD1. V gave up 6 bases and J gave up 4 bases; unmatched junction bases: 8. The CDR3 loop spans 15 amino acids. Germline V gene data show CDR1 as MNHEY and CDR2 as SMNVEV (reference sequence). The CDR3 DNA is TGTGCCAGCAGCCCGACAGGGGGCGCAGGCTATGGCTACACCTTC. The encoded protein is CASSPTGGAGYGYTF.

CDR3 protein: CSGGLAADTQYF. CDR3 DNA: TGCAGCGGGGGACTAGCGGCAGATACGCAGTATTTT. The chain combines TRBV29-1 with TRBJ2-3; 11 bases line up with TRBD2. V lost 7 bases, J lost 4 bases, and 1 base stayed unmatched. The V gene's germline CDR1 is SQVTM and CDR2 ANQGSEA. CDR3 length: 12 residues.

The chain has TRBV5-4 and TRBJ1-2; the D gene is possibly TRBD1 (5 bases). The CDR3 length is 13 residues. The germline V gene encodes CDR1 SGHNT and CDR2 YYREEE (reference sequence). Trimming shortened V by 1 base and J by 8 bases, and 12 bases separated the two germline ends. CDR3 region: CASSLRWGDGYTF. DNA for the CDR3: TGTGCCAGCAGCTTGAGGTGGGGGGACGGCTACACCTTC.

V usage is TRBV19 and J usage is TRBJ1-1; 7 nucleotides match TRBD1. CDR1 and CDR2 from the germline V gene are LNHDA and SQIVND (reference sequence). J lost 4 bases, V lost 3 bases, and 5 bases had no gene match. This CDR3 spans 14 amino acids. The CDR3 sequence is CASSIFWDSTEAFF. The CDR3 nucleotides are TGTGCCAGTAGTATTTTTTGGGACAGCACTGAAGCTTTCTTT.

This rearrangement joins TRBV5-1 to TRBJ2-1; 10 positions agree with TRBD2. Trimming took 3 bases from V and 13 from J; bases not matched to a gene: 16. In germline, CDR1 is SGHRS, CDR2 YFSETQ. The CDR3 consists of 16 residues. CDR3 sequence (DNA): TGCGCCAGCAGCTCCGATGGGGCCACTAGCGGGGAACGACAGTTCTTC. Translating gives CASSSDGATSGERQFF. The variable domain in full, with the rest retrieved from reference TRBV5-1 and TRBJ2-1, is KAGVTQTPRYLIKTRGQQVTLSCSPISGHRSVSWYQQTPGQGLQFLFEYFSETQRNKGNFPGRFSGRQFSNSRSEMNVSTLELGDSALYLCASSSDGATSGERQFFGPGTRLTVL.

The chain couples TRBV7-9 to TRBJ2-3, with 8 positions matching TRBD1. The length of the CDR3 is 17 residues. CDR1 and CDR2 from the germline V gene are SEHNR and FQNEAQ (reference sequence). Unmatched junction bases numbered 15, after V lost 5 bases and J lost 5 bases. CDR3 sequence: CASSPQRTGKVGDTQYF. The CDR3 region has the DNA TGTGCCAGCAGCCCCCAAAGGACAGGGAAGGTTGGAGATACGCAGTATTTT.

This clone was detected a few times. This chain connects TRBV3-1 (or the pseudogene TRBV3-2) to TRBJ2-1; 7 nucleotides align to TRBD2. Germline V lookup: CDR1 LGHDT, CDR2 YNNKEL (reference sequence). Trimming cost V 1 base and J 5 bases; bases outside gene matches: 14. CDR3 length: 18 residues. CDR3 loop: CASSQGSRGVRRHNEQFF. CDR3 bases: TGTGCCAGCAGCCAAGGATCACGGGGGGTTAGAAGACACAATGAGCAGTTCTTC.

The chain combines TRBV29-1 with TRBJ1-1, with D unclear. CDR3 length: 11 amino acids. V was clipped by 7 bases and J by 0 bases, with 6 bases between them. Per the germline V gene, CDR1 is SQVTM and CDR2 is ANQGSEA. In DNA, the CDR3 is TGCAGCGCTCAGGTGAACACTGAAGCTTTCTTT. Translated, it gives CSAQVNTEAFF.

The V gene is TRBV5-1, the J gene TRBJ1-1; 7 positions match TRBD1. J gave up 0 bases and V 4 bases, and 6 bases lay outside the gene matches. The CDR3 covers 15 residues. Germline V CDR1 and CDR2: SGHRS, YFSETQ. The chain's CDR3 is CASSPGDRVNTEAFF. The DNA for the CDR3 is TGCGCCAGCAGCCCCGGCGACAGGGTGAACACTGAAGCTTTCTTT.

The chain links TRBV6-1 to TRBJ2-3, with D tentatively TRBD2 (5 bases). Trimming pared 0 bases from V and 8 bases from J, leaving 12 bases between. This CDR3 has 14 residues. Germline CDR1 and CDR2: MNHNS and SASEGT. The CDR3 DNA follows: TGTGCCAGCAGTGAAGCGTTCTCTCGGGGTACGCAGTATTTT. Its protein product is CASSEAFSRGTQYF.

This chain's CDR3 is CASSYGIRYGYTF. CDR3 nucleotide sequence: TGTGCCAGCAGTTACGGCATCCGCTATGGCTACACCTTC. This chain joins TRBV6-5 and TRBJ1-2; no firm D call. V lost 2 bases, J lost 4 bases, and 8 bases lay in between. From germline, CDR1 is MNHEY and CDR2 SVGAGI. CDR3 length: 13 residues.

The V call is TRBV12-3 or TRBV12-4, the J call TRBJ1-2, with a tentative D call TRBD1 (6 bases). The ends were cut back, 7 bases at V and 6 bases at J, with 15 bases in the middle. CDR3 size: 13 residues. CDR3 protein: CASTRTVYNGYTF. DNA for the CDR3: TGTGCCAGCACCAGGACAGTTTATAATGGCTACACCTTC.

This clone was seen more than once but under ten times. The chain links TRBV19 to TRBJ1-6, with a weak D call TRBD1 (5 bases). The germline CDR1 and CDR2 sequences are LNHDA and SQIVND (reference sequence). CDR3 length: 15 amino acids. Trimming cost V 0 bases and J 10 bases, with 13 bases left between them. Here the CDR3 DNA reads TGTGCCAGTAGTATAGAGGCAGGGCGTCTATCACCCCTCCACTTT. Its protein is CASSIEAGRLSPLHF.